The T cell receptor (beta chain) under discussion was sequenced for a study of human T cells and chemical hapten exposure. TCRdb independently ran MiXCR on the RACE reads; one entry per CDR3 protein. The sample records 100,000 to 150,000 distinct CDR3 sequences, about 9.4% being singletons. Time point denoted: healthy volunteer bleed at 2 weeks. Total RNA was isolated from unfractionated whole blood. The V gene lost 6 bases and the J gene lost 6 bases, with 11 bases spanning the gap. The CDR3 contains 12 residues. Specimen: whole blood. This chain uses TRBV12-3 or TRBV12-4 with TRBJ1-1; possible D gene TRBD1, 6 bases. This receptor was obtained from a male donor in good health. Some clones in this sample may be carry-over from other donors' samples. The CDR3 nucleotides are TGTGCCAGCAGGGAAGCAGGGGCTGAAGCTTTCTTT. Translated, it gives CASREAGAEAFF.